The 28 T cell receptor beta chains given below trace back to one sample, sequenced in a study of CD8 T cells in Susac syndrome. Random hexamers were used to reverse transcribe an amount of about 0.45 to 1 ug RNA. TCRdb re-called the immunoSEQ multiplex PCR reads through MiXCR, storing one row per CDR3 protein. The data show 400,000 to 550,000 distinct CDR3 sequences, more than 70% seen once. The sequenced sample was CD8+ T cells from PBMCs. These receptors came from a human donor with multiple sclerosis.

The CDR3 sequence: CASSSERGNTGELFF. DNA of the CDR3: TGTGCCAGCAGTTCGGAGAGGGGGAACACCGGGGAGCTGTTTTTT. The chain uses TRBV12-3 or TRBV12-4 and TRBJ2-2; D might be TRBD1 or TRBD2, each matching 5 bases. Between the trimmed V and J ends, which lost 4 bases and 1 base, there was a span of 10 bases. This CDR3 is built from 15 residues.

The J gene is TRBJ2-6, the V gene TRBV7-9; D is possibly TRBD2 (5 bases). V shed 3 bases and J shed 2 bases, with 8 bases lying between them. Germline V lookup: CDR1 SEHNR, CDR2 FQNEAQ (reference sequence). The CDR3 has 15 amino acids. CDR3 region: CASSFRETGANVLTF. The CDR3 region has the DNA TGTGCCAGCAGCTTTAGGGAGACTGGGGCCAACGTCCTGACTTTC. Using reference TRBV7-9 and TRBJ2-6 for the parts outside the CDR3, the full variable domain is DTGVSQNPRHKITKRGQNVTFRCDPISEHNRLYWYRQTLGQGPEFLTYFQNEAQLEKSRLLSDRFSAERPKGSFSTLEIQRTEQGDSAMYLCASSFRETGANVLTFGAGSRLTVL.

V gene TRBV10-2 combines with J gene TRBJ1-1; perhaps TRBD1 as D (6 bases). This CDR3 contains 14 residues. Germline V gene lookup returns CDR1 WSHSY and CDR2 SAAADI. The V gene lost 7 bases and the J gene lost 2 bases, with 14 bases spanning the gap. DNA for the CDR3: TGCGCCAGCACGGGGGCGGGAACCAACACTGAAGCTTTCTTT. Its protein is CASTGAGTNTEAFF.

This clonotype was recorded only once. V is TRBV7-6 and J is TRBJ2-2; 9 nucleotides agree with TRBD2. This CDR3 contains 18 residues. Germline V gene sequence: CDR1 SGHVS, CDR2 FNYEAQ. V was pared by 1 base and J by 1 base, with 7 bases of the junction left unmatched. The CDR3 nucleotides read TGTGCCAGCAGCTTAGTCCGCGGGAGGGGCAGGAACACCGGGGAGCTGTTTTTT. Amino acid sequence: CASSLVRGRGRNTGELFF.

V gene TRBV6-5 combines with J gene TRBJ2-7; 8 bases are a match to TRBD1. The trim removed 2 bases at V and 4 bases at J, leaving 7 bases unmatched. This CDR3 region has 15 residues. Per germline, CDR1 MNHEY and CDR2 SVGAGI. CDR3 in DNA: TGTGCCAGCAGTTACGAGAGGACAGGGATGTACGAGCAGTACTTC. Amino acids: CASSYERTGMYEQYF.

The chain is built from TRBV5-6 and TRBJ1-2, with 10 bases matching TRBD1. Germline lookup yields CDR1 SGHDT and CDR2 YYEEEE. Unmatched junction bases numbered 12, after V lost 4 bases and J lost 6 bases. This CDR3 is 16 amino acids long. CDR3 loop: CASSRRLGQGDDGYTF. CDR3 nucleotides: TGTGCCAGCAGCAGGCGACTCGGACAGGGGGATGATGGCTACACCTTC.

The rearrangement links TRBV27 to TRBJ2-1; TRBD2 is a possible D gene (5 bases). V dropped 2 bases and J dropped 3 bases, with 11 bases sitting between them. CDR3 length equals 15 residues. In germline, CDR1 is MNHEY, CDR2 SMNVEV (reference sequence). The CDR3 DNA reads TGTGCCAGCAGTTTAGACGGGAACAACTACAATGAGCAGTTCTTC. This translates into CASSLDGNNYNEQFF.

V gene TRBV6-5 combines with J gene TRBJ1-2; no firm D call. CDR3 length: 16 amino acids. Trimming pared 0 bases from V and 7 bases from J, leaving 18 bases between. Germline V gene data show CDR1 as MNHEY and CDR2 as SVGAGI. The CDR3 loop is CASSYSSPPNVGGYTF. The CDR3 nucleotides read TGTGCCAGCAGTTACTCGAGTCCCCCTAACGTTGGTGGCTACACCTTC.

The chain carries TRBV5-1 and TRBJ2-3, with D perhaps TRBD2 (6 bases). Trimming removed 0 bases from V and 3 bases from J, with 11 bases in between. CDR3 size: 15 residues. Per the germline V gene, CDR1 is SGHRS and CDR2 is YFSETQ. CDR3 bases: TGCGCCAGCAGCTTGGCCGCGGGGTGGACAGATACGCAGTATTTT. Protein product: CASSLAAGWTDTQYF. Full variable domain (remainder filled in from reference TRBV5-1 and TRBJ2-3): KAGVTQTPRYLIKTRGQQVTLSCSPISGHRSVSWYQQTPGQGLQFLFEYFSETQRNKGNFPGRFSGRQFSNSRSEMNVSTLELGDSALYLCASSLAAGWTDTQYFGPGTRLTVL.

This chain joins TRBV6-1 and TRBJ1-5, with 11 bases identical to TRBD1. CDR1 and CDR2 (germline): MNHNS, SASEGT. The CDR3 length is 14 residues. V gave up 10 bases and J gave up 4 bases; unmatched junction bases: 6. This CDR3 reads CATPGTGGNQPQHF. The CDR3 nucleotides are TGTGCCACCCCTGGGACAGGGGGAAATCAGCCCCAGCATTTT.

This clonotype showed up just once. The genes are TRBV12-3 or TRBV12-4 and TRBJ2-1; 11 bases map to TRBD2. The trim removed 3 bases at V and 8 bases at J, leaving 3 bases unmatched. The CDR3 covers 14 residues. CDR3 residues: CASSFPSGGYEQFF. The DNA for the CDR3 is TGTGCCAGCAGTTTCCCTAGCGGGGGGTATGAGCAGTTCTTC.

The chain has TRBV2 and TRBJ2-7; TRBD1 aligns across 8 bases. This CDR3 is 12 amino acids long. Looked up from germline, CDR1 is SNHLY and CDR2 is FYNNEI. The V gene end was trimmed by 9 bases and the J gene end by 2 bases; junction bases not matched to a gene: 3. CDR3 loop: CASLDRAYEQYF. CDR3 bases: TGTGCCAGTTTGGACAGGGCCTACGAGCAGTACTTC.

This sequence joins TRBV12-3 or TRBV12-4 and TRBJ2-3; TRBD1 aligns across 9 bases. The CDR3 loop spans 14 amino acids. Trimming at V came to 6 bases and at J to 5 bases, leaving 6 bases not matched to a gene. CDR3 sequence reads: CASRTGQGIDTQYF. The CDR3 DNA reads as TGTGCCAGCAGGACGGGACAGGGTATAGATACGCAGTATTTT.

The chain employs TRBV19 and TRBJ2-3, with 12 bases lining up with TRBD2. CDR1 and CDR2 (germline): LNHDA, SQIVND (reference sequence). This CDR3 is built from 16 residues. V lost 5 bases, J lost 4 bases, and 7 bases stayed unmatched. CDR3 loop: CASSARLAGVADTQYF. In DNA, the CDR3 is TGTGCCAGTAGTGCTCGACTAGCGGGAGTGGCAGATACGCAGTATTTT.

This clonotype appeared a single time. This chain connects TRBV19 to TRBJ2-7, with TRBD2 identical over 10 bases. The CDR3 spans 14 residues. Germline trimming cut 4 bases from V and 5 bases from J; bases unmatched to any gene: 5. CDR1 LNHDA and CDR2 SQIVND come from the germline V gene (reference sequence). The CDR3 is CASSTAGGLDEQYF. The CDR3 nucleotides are TGTGCCAGTAGTACAGCGGGAGGGCTCGACGAGCAGTACTTC.

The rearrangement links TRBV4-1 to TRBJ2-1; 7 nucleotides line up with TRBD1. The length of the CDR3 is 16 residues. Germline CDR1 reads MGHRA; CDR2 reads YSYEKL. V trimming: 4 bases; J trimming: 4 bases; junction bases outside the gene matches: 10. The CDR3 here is CASSPLGQERYNEQFF. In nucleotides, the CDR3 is TGCGCCAGCAGCCCCCTTGGACAGGAGAGGTACAATGAGCAGTTCTTC.

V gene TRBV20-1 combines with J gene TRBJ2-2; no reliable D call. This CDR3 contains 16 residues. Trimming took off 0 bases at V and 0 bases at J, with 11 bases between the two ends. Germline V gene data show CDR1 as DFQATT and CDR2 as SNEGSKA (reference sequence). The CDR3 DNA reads TGCAGTGCTAGAGATCATCACCCCCCGAACACCGGGGAGCTGTTTTTT. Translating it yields CSARDHHPPNTGELFF.

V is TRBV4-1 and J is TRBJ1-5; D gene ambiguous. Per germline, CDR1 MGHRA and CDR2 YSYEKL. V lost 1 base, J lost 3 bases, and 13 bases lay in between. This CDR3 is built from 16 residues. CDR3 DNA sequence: TGCGCCAGCAGCCAAGGTTCGCCAAGGCCCAATCAGCCCCAGCATTTT. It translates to CASSQGSPRPNQPQHF.

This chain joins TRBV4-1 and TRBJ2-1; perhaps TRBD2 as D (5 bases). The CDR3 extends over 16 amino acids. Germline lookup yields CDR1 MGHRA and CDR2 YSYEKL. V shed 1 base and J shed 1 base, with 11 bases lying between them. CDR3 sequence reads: CASSQAGVGSYNEQFF. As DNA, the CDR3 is TGCGCCAGCAGCCAAGCCGGGGTTGGTTCCTACAATGAGCAGTTCTTC.

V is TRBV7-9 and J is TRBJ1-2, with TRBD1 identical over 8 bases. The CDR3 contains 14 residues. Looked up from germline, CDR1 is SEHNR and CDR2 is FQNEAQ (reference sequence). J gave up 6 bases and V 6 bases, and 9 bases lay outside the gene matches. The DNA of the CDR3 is TGTGCCAGCAGGGAGACAGGGGTAGGAGATGGCTACACCTTC. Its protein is CASRETGVGDGYTF.

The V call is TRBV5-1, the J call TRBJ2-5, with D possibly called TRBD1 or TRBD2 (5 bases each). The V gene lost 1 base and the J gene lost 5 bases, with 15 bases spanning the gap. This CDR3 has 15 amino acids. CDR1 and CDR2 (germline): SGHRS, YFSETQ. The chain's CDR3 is CASSLPQDWGETQYF. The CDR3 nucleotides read TGCGCCAGCAGCTTGCCCCAGGACTGGGGGGAGACCCAGTACTTC.

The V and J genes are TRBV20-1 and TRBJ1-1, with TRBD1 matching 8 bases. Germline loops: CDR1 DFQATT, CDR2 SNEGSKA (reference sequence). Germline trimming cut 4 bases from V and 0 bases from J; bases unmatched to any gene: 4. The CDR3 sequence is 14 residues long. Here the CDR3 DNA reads TGCAGTGCTACGAAGGGACAGGTGAACACTGAAGCTTTCTTT. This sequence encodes CSATKGQVNTEAFF.

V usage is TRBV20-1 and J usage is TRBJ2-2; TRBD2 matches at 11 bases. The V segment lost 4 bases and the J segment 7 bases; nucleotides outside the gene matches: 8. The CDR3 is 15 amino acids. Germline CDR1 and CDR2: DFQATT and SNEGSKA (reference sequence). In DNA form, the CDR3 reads TGCAGTGCTATCAACTCCGGGACTAGCGGCGGGGAGCTGTTTTTT. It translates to CSAINSGTSGGELFF.

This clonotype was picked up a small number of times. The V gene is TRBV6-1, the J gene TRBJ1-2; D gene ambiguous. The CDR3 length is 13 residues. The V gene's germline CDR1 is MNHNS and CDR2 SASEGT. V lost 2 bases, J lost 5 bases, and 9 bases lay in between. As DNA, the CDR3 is TGTGCCAGCAGTGAACGGGAGAATTATGGCTACACCTTC. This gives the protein CASSERENYGYTF.

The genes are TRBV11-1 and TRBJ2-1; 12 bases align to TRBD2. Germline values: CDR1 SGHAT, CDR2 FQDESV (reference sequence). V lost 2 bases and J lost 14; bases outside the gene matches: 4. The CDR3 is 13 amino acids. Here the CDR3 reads CASSLNLAGGEFF. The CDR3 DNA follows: TGTGCCAGCAGCTTAAACCTAGCGGGAGGGGAGTTCTTC.

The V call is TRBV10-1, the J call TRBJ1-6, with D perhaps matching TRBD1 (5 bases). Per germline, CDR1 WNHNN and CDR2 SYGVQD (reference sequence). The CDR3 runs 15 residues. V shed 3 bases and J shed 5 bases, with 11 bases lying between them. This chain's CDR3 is CASSESPGDNSPLHF. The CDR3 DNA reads TGCGCCAGCAGTGAAAGTCCGGGGGATAATTCACCCCTCCACTTT.

The CDR3 coding sequence is TGTGCCAGCAGCCACCTTGATGGCAGGGAACTCTACAATGAGCAGTTCTTC. It yields the protein CASSHLDGRELYNEQFF. The rearrangement uses TRBV7-9 and TRBJ2-1; TRBD1 is a possible D gene (5 bases). There are 17 residues in the CDR3. V was pared by 5 bases and J by 3 bases, with 20 bases between. CDR1 is SEHNR, CDR2 FQNEAQ, per germline (reference sequence).

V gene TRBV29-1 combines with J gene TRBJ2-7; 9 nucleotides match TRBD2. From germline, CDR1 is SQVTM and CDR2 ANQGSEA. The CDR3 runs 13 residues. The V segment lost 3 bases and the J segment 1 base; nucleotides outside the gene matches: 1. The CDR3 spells CSVETSGSYEQYF. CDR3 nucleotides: TGCAGCGTTGAGACTAGCGGATCCTACGAGCAGTACTTC.